This T cell receptor (beta chain) was identified in a study of response to subunit inactivated influenza vaccine. Study-wide points: Authors suggested each seasonal flu vaccination may recruit only limited numbers of new T cells.

There are a few counts of this clonotype. The antigen remains unidentified. TCRdb ran MiXCR on the RT-PCR reads and lists one entry per CDR3 protein. The table lists over 800,000 distinct CDR3 sequences, less than 25% of them singletons. Germline V CDR1 and CDR2: SQVTM, ANQGSEA. J lost 3 bases, V lost 5 bases, and 4 bases had no gene match. The CDR3 loop spans 14 amino acids. The sequence was collected from a man between 50 and 59 years old who received an inactivated influenza vaccine. V and J are TRBV29-1 and TRBJ2-1; TRBD1 matches 10 bases. Sample: PBMCs from blood, taken roughly 5 days after vaccination. The chain's CDR3 is CSVTGQGVYNEQFF. The CDR3 DNA is TGCAGCGTTACCGGACAGGGGGTCTACAATGAGCAGTTCTTC.